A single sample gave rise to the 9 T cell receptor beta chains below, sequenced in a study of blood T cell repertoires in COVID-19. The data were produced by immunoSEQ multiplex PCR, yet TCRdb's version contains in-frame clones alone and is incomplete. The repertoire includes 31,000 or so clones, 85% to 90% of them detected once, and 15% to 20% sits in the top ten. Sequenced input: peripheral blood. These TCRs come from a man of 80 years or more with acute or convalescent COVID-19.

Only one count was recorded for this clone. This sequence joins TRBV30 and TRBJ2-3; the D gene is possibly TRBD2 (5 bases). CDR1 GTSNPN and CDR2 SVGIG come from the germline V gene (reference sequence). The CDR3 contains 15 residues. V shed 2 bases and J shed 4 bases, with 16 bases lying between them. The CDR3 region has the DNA TGTGCCTGGAGTCCACGAGGGCCTTCGGCAGATACGCAGTATTTT. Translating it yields CAWSPRGPSADTQYF.

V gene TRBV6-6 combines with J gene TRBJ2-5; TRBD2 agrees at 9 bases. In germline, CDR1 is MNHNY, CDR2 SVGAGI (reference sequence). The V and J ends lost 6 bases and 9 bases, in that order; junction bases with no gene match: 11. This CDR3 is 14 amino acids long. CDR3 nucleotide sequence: TGTGCCAGCAGCCCCACTAGCGGGCGAGGGGCCCAGTACTTC. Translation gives CASSPTSGRGAQYF.

DNA of the CDR3: TGTGCCAGCAGCCCATACCCCTACGAAGATACGCAGTATTTT. Protein product: CASSPYPYEDTQYF. This chain joins TRBV21-1 and TRBJ2-3; the listed D gene, TRBD2, was not tested against the DNA. TRBV21-1 is listed as a pseudogene. This CDR3 spans 14 amino acids.

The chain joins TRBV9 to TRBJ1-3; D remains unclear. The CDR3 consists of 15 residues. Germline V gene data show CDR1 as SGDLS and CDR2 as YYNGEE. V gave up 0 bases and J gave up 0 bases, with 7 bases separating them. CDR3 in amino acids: CASSVGAVSGNTIYF. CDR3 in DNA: TGTGCCAGCAGCGTAGGGGCAGTCTCTGGAAACACCATATATTTT.

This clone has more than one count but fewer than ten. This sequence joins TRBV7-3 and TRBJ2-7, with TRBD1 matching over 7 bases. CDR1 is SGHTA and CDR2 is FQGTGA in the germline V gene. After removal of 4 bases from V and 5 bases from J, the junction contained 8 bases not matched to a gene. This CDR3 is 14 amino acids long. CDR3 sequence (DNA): TGTGCCAGCAGCTCTAATACAGGGGACCACGAGCAGTACTTC. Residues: CASSSNTGDHEQYF. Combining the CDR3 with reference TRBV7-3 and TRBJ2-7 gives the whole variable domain GAGVSQTPSNKVTEKGKYVELRCDPISGHTALYWYRQSLGQGPEFLIYFQGTGAADDSGLPNDRFFAVRPEGSVSTLKIQRTERGDSAVYLCASSSNTGDHEQYFGPGTRLTVT.

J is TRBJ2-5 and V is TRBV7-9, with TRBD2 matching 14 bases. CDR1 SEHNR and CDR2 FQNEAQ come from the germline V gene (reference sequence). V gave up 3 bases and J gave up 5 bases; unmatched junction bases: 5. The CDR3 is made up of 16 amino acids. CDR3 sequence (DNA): TGTGCCAGCAGCTTGGGACTAGCGGGGGAAGGGGAGACCCAGTACTTC. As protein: CASSLGLAGEGETQYF. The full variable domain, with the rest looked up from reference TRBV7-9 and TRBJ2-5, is DTGVSQNPRHKITKRGQNVTFRCDPISEHNRLYWYRQTLGQGPEFLTYFQNEAQLEKSRLLSDRFSAERPKGSFSTLEIQRTEQGDSAMYLCASSLGLAGEGETQYFGPGTRLLVL.

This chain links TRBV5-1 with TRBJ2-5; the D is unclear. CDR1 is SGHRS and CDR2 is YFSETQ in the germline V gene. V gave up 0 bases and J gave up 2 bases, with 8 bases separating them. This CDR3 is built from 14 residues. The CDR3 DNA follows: TGCGCCAGCAGCTTGGGAGGTACACAAGAGACCCAGTACTTC. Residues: CASSLGGTQETQYF.

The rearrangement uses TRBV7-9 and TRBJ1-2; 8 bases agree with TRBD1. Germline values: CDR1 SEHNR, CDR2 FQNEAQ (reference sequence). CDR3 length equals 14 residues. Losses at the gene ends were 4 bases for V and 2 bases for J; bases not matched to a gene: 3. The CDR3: CASSSGQANYGYTF. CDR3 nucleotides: TGTGCCAGCAGCTCGGGACAGGCGAACTATGGCTACACCTTC.

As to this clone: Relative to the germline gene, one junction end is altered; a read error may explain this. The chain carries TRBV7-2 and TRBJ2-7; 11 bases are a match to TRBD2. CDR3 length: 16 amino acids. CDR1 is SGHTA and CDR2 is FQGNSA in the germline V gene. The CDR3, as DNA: TGTGCCAGCAGCTTAACGACTAGCGGGGTCTCCTACGGGCAGTACTTC. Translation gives CASSLTTSGVSYGQYF.